A selection of T cell receptor beta chains follows, all from one sample in a study of blood T cell repertoires in COVID-19. The method was immunoSEQ multiplex PCR; TCRdb's version includes in-frame clones alone and lacks a portion of them. The profile shows a few hundred thousand clones, 89% of them singletons. Sequences were obtained from peripheral blood. These receptors all come from a woman younger than 45 with COVID-19, enrolled during active disease. The CDR3 runs from the conserved cysteine through the conserved F or W. The D gene is left open where the match is weak. The listing skips clone size in some rows; elsewhere it reads once, few, many or a size class.

J: TRBJ2-3
V: TRBV18
D: TRBD1
size: .
DNA: TGTGCCAGCTCACCAAGACAGGGTAGGACAGATACGCAGTATTTT
CDR3: CASSPRQGRTDTQYF

J: TRBJ1-1
V: TRBV19
D: .
size: .
DNA: TGTGCCAGTAGGAATGAGGGGAGGACTGAAGCTTTCTTT
CDR3: CASRNEGRTEAFF

J: TRBJ2-2
V: TRBV11-3
D: .
size: .
DNA: TGTGCCAGCAGCTTAGGCAGGACACGGAACACCGGGGAGCTGTTTTTT
CDR3: CASSLGRTRNTGELFF

J: TRBJ1-2
V: TRBV27
D: .
size: few
DNA: TGTGCCAGCAGTCCCATGGGAGTCGGGGGGACGGATGGCTACACCTTC
CDR3: CASSPMGVGGTDGYTF

J: TRBJ2-3
V: TRBV3-1/TRBV3-2
D: TRBD1
size: .
DNA: TGTGCCAGCAGCCAAGATAGAGGTGTGTCGCGGACCGGACAGGTTACGCAGTATTTT
CDR3: CASSQDRGVSRTGQVTQYF

J: TRBJ1-1
V: TRBV10-3
D: TRBD1
size: .
DNA: TGTGCCATCAGATCGGACAGGGGGTCAACTGAAGCTTTCTTT
CDR3: CAIRSDRGSTEAFF

J: TRBJ1-4
V: TRBV6-5
D: .
size: .
DNA: TGTGCCAGCAGTAGACAAGGGAGGAATGAAAAACTGTTTTTT
CDR3: CASSRQGRNEKLFF

J: TRBJ1-2
V: TRBV7-2
D: .
size: .
DNA: TGTGCCAGCAGCTTAGAGAGTCAGGTTATGGGCTATGGCTACACCTTC
CDR3: CASSLESQVMGYGYTF

J: TRBJ1-2
V: TRBV19
D: .
size: few
DNA: TGTGCCACCTGGAGAGGAGTCTATGGCTACACCTTC
CDR3: CATWRGVYGYTF

J: TRBJ2-7
V: TRBV2
D: .
size: .
DNA: TGTGCCAGCAGGAGCCAATTCTACGAGCAGTACTTC
CDR3: CASRSQFYEQYF

J: TRBJ2-6
V: TRBV5-1
D: .
size: .
DNA: TGCGCCAGCGCAGGGCTCTCTGGGGCCAACGTCCTGACTTTC
CDR3: CASAGLSGANVLTF

J: TRBJ1-1
V: TRBV19
D: .
size: once
DNA: TGTGCCAGTTGGACAGTGAACACTGAAGCTTTCTTT
CDR3: CASWTVNTEAFF

J: TRBJ1-2
V: TRBV4-1
D: TRBD1
size: .
DNA: TGCGCCAGCAGCCAAGATTATTGGGACAGGGAGTCCTCGGTTCCTGGCTACACCTTC
CDR3: CASSQDYWDRESSVPGYTF

J: TRBJ1-1
V: TRBV18
D: TRBD1
size: .
DNA: TGTGCCAGCTCACGAGGACAGGGGGCTAACACTGAAGCTTTCTTT
CDR3: CASSRGQGANTEAFF

J: TRBJ1-2
V: TRBV18
D: .
size: .
DNA: TGTGCCAGCTCCGAAACTCGAGACAGCCCTATGAGCTACACCTTC
CDR3: CASSETRDSPMSYTF

J: TRBJ1-1
V: TRBV6-5
D: .
size: .
DNA: TGTGCCAGCAGTTACGACAAGTGGAACACTGAAGCTTTCTTT
CDR3: CASSYDKWNTEAFF

J: TRBJ2-1
V: TRBV19
D: TRBD1
size: .
DNA: TGTGCCAGTAGTTTACAGGGGGCCGGATACAATGAGCAGTTCTTC
CDR3: CASSLQGAGYNEQFF

J: TRBJ2-2
V: TRBV21-1
D: .
size: .
DNA: TGTGCCAGCAGCACCCCGGACAGGGAAACGAACACCGGGGAGCTGTTTTTT
CDR3: CASSTPDRETNTGELFF

J: TRBJ2-3
V: TRBV5-1
D: TRBD2
size: .
DNA: TGCGCCAGCAGCTTGGCCCGCGGGGGGGCGCCAGATACGCAGTATTTT
CDR3: CASSLARGGAPDTQYF

J: TRBJ1-1
V: TRBV6-1
D: .
size: .
DNA: TGTGCCAGCAGTGACAGGATGAACACTGAAGCTTTCTTT
CDR3: CASSDRMNTEAFF

J: TRBJ2-1
V: TRBV5-6
D: TRBD2
size: .
DNA: TGTGCCAGCAGCTTGAAATTACTCGCGGGGGGGCCGGGTGAGCAGTTCTTC
CDR3: CASSLKLLAGGPGEQFF

J: TRBJ2-1
V: TRBV10-2
D: TRBD2
size: .
DNA: TGCGCCAGCAGTGGTACCTCCGGGACTAGCGGGGGGGCCTACAATGAGCAGTTCTTC
CDR3: CASSGTSGTSGGAYNEQFF

J: TRBJ2-5
V: TRBV6-5
D: .
size: .
DNA: TGTGCCAGCAACATTGTAGAGACCCAGTACTTC
CDR3: CASNIVETQYF

J: TRBJ1-2
V: TRBV4-1
D: .
size: .
DNA: TGCGCCAGCAGCCAAGAAGGGGCGGGAGGCTACACCTTC
CDR3: CASSQEGAGGYTF

J: TRBJ1-4
V: TRBV3-1/TRBV3-2
D: .
size: .
DNA: TGTGCCAGCAGCCAGGCGACAGCACAAAAACTGTTTTTT
CDR3: CASSQATAQKLFF

J: TRBJ2-1
V: TRBV9
D: TRBD2
size: few
DNA: TGTGCCAGCAGCGTAGTTTCTAGCGGGGGGGATCTTGAGCAGTTCTTC
CDR3: CASSVVSSGGDLEQFF

J: TRBJ2-3
V: TRBV9
D: TRBD2
size: few
DNA: TGTGCCAGCAGCCTCCGATTAGCGGGGCGCACAGATACGCAGTATTTT
CDR3: CASSLRLAGRTDTQYF

J: TRBJ1-6
V: TRBV5-4
D: TRBD1
size: .
DNA: TGTGCCAGCAGCTCCCGGACAGGGGGCTCACCCCTCCACTTT
CDR3: CASSSRTGGSPLHF

J: TRBJ1-1
V: TRBV5-1
D: .
size: .
DNA: TGCGCCAGCAGCCTGCCCGGTCAGGCGCCTGAAGCTTTCTTT
CDR3: CASSLPGQAPEAFF

J: TRBJ2-1
V: TRBV6-5
D: .
size: .
DNA: TGTGCCAGCAATCCCCTTAGCTACAATGAGCAGTTCTTC
CDR3: CASNPLSYNEQFF

J: TRBJ1-5
V: TRBV29-1
D: TRBD1
size: .
DNA: TGCAGCGTTGGGACAGGCTACAATCAGCCCCAGCATTTT
CDR3: CSVGTGYNQPQHF

J: TRBJ1-1
V: TRBV12-5
D: .
size: once
DNA: TGTGCTAGTGGTTTGGCACAGGGCGCTACTGAAGCTTTCTTT
CDR3: CASGLAQGATEAFF

J: TRBJ2-2
V: TRBV28
D: .
size: .
DNA: TGTGCCAGCAGGGTCCCCGGGACACTTACCGGGGAGCTGTTTTTT
CDR3: CASRVPGTLTGELFF

J: TRBJ1-6
V: TRBV7-3
D: .
size: few
DNA: TGTGCCAGCAGTCCATCACAGGGTGACTTCCTCCACTTT
CDR3: CASSPSQGDFLHF

J: TRBJ1-1
V: TRBV2
D: TRBD1
size: .
DNA: TGTGCCAGCAAAGGGACAGGGGATGTGAATGTGAAGAACACTGAAGCTTTCTTT
CDR3: CASKGTGDVNVKNTEAFF

J: TRBJ1-3
V: TRBV4-1
D: .
size: once
DNA: TGCGCCAGCAGCCCCCGGGTCTTACCTCCTGGAAACACCATATATTTT
CDR3: CASSPRVLPPGNTIYF

J: TRBJ1-6
V: TRBV5-1
D: TRBD1
size: few
DNA: TGCGCCAGCAGCGCCGCGACAGGGGAGGGAATTTCACCCCTCCACTTT
CDR3: CASSAATGEGISPLHF

J: TRBJ1-3
V: TRBV5-5
D: .
size: .
DNA: TGTGCCAGCCATGCCCCGGGGACACCGGGGGGAAACACCATATATTTT
CDR3: CASHAPGTPGGNTIYF

J: TRBJ1-2
V: TRBV3-1/TRBV3-2
D: TRBD1
size: .
DNA: TGTGCCAGCAGCCAAGGCCCTCGGGACAGGGCTCATGGCTACACCTTC
CDR3: CASSQGPRDRAHGYTF

J: TRBJ2-7
V: TRBV6-2/TRBV6-3
D: TRBD1
size: .
DNA: TGTGCCAGCAGCCCTCGACAGGGGGCGACCTACGAGCAGTACTTC
CDR3: CASSPRQGATYEQYF

J: TRBJ1-5
V: TRBV18
D: .
size: once
DNA: TGTGCCAGCGCAAAAGAGTACAGCAATCAGCCCCAGCATTTT
CDR3: CASAKEYSNQPQHF

J: TRBJ1-2
V: TRBV13
D: TRBD1
size: .
DNA: TGTGCCAGCAGCAAGACAGGGGGCGCACGGGATGGCTACACCTTC
CDR3: CASSKTGGARDGYTF

J: TRBJ2-3
V: TRBV6-2/TRBV6-3
D: .
size: .
DNA: TGTGCCAGCAGTTATAAGGGACGGCGGGGTAGCACAGATACGCAGTATTTT
CDR3: CASSYKGRRGSTDTQYF

J: TRBJ2-1
V: TRBV11-2
D: .
size: .
DNA: TGTGCCAGCAGCTTAAGGACTAACTATAACAATGAGCAGTTCTTC
CDR3: CASSLRTNYNNEQFF

J: TRBJ1-3
V: TRBV5-1
D: TRBD1
size: .
DNA: TGCGCCAGCACGTTGACAGGGCCCGGAAACACCATATATTTT
CDR3: CASTLTGPGNTIYF

J: TRBJ2-1
V: TRBV4-1
D: TRBD2
size: once
DNA: TGCGCCAGCAGCCCTGGAGCGGGGGCCTCCTACAATGAGCAGTTCTTC
CDR3: CASSPGAGASYNEQFF

J: TRBJ1-2
V: TRBV28
D: TRBD1
size: .
DNA: TGTGCCAGCAGTTTACGGGACAGACCCTTCTATGGCTACACCTTC
CDR3: CASSLRDRPFYGYTF

J: TRBJ1-2
V: TRBV7-8
D: .
size: .
DNA: TGTGCCAGCAGCCGAGGGGGAGCAAACTATGGCTACACCTTC
CDR3: CASSRGGANYGYTF